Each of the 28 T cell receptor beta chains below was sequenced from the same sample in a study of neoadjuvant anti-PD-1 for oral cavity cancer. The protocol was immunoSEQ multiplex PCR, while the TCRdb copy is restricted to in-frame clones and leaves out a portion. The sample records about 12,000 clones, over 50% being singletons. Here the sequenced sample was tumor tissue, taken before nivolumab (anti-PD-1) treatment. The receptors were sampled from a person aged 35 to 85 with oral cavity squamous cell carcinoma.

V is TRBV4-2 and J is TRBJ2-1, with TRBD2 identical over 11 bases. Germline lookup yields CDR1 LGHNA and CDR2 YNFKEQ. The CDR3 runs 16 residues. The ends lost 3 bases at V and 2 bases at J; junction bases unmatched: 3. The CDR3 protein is CASSHIAGGTYNEQFF. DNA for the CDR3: TGTGCCAGCAGCCACATAGCGGGAGGGACCTACAATGAGCAGTTCTTC.

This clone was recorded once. CDR3 loop: CASSYVQGITGNTIYF. CDR3 in DNA: TGTGCCAGCAGTTACGTTCAGGGCATAACTGGAAACACCATATATTTT. The chain carries TRBV6-6 and TRBJ1-3, with a possible D match to TRBD1 (5 bases). CDR3 length equals 16 residues. Looked up from germline, CDR1 is MNHNY and CDR2 is SVGAGI (reference sequence). V was trimmed by 2 bases and J by 2 bases, leaving 13 bases between them.

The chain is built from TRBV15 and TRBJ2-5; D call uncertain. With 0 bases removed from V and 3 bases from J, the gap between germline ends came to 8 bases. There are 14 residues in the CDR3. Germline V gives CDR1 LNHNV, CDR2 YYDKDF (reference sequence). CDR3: CATSRETGKETQYF. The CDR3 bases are TGTGCCACCAGCAGAGAAACGGGCAAAGAGACCCAGTACTTC. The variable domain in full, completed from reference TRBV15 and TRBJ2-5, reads DAMVIQNPRYQVTQFGKPVTLSCSQTLNHNVMYWYQQKSSQAPKLLFHYYDKDFNNEADTPDNFQSRRPNTSFCFLDIRSPGLGDTAMYLCATSRETGKETQYFGPGTRLLVL.

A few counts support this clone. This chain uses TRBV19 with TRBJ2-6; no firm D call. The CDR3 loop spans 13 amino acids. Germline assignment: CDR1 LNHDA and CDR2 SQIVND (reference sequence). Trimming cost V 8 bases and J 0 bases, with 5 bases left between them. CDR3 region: CASEVSGANVLTF. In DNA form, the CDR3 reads TGTGCCAGTGAAGTCTCTGGGGCCAACGTCCTGACTTTC.

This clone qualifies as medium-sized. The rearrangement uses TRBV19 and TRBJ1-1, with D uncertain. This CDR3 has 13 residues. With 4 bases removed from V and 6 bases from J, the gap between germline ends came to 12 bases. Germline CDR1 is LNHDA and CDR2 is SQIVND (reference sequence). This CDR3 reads CASSTGNVAEAFF. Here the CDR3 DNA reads TGTGCCAGTAGTACGGGGAACGTAGCTGAAGCTTTCTTT.

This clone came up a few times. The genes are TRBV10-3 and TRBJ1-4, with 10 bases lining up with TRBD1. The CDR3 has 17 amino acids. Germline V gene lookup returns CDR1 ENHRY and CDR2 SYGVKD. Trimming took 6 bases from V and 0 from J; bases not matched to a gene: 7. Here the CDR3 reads CAIRPGQGGSTNEKLFF. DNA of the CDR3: TGTGCCATCAGGCCCGGACAGGGGGGTTCAACTAATGAAAAACTGTTTTTT.

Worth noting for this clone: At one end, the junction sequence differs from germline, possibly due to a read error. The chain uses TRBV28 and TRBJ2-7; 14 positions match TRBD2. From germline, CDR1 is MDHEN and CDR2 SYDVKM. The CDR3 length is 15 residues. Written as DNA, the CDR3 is TGTGCCAGCAGAGTGACTAGCGGGAGGGCCTACAAGCAGTACTTC. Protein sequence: CASRVTSGRAYKQYF.

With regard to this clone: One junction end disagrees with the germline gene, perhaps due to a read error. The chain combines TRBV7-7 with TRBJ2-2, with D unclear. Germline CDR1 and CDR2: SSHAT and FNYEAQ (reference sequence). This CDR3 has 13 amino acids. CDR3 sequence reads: CASSLTLNGELFF. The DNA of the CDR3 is TGTGCTAGCAGCCTTACCTTGAACGGGGAGCTGTTTTTT.

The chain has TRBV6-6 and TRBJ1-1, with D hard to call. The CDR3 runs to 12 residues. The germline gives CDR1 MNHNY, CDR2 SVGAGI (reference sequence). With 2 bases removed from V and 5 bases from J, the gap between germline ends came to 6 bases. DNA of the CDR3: TGTGCCAGCAGTTACCCAAAGACTGAAGCTTTCTTT. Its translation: CASSYPKTEAFF.

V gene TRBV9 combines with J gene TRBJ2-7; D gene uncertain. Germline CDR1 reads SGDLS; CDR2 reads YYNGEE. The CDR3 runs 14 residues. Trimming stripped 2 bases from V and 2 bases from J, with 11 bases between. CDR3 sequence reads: CASSVLPDTYEQYF. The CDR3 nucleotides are TGTGCCAGCAGCGTCCTCCCTGACACCTACGAGCAGTACTTC. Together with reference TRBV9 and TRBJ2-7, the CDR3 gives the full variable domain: DSGVTQTPKHLITATGQRVTLRCSPRSGDLSVYWYQQSLDQGLQFLIQYYNGEERAKGNILERFSAQQFPDLHSELNLSSLELGDSALYFCASSVLPDTYEQYFGPGTRLTVT.

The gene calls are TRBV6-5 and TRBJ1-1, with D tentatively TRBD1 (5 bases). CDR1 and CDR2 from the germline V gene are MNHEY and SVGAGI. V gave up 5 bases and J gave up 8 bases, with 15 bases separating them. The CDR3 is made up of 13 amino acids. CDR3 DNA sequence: TGTGCCAGCAGTACTACAGTCGGGGCCGAAGCTTTCTTT. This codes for CASSTTVGAEAFF.

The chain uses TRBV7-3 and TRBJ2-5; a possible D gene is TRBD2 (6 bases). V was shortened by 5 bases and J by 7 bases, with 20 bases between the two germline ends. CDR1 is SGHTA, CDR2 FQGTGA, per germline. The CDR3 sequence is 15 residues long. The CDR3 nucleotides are TGTGCCAGCAGCGATACGGCGCTCCCCGGGGGGACCCAGTACTTC. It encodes CASSDTALPGGTQYF.

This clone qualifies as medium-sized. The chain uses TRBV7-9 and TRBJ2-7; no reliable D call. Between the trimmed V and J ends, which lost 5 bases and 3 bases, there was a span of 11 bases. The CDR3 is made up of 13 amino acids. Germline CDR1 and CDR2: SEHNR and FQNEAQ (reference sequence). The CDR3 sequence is CASSPPSHYEQYF. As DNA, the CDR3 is TGTGCCAGCAGCCCCCCCAGCCACTACGAGCAGTACTTC.

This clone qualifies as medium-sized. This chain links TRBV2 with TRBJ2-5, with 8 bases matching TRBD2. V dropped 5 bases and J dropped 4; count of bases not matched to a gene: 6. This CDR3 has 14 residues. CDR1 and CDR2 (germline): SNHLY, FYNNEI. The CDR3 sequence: CASSLTSARETQYF. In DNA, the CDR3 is TGTGCCAGCAGTCTGACTAGCGCGCGAGAGACCCAGTACTTC.

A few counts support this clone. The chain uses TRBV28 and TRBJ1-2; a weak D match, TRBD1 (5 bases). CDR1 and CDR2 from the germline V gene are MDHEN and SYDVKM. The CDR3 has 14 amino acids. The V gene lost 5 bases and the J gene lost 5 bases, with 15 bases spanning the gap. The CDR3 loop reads CASSGREGFYGYTF. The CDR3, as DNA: TGTGCCAGCAGTGGAAGAGAGGGGTTTTATGGCTACACCTTC.

CDR3 nucleotides: TGTGCCAGCAGCTTAGGTCAAACGTTTCTGAGAGCCACAGATACGCAGTATTTT. This sequence encodes CASSLGQTFLRATDTQYF. The chain carries TRBV7-9 and TRBJ2-3, with unresolved D. Germline CDR1 is SEHNR and CDR2 is FQNEAQ (reference sequence). This CDR3 spans 18 amino acids. With 1 base removed from V and 2 bases from J, the gap between germline ends came to 19 bases. The variable domain in full, completed from reference TRBV7-9 and TRBJ2-3, reads DTGVSQNPRHKITKRGQNVTFRCDPISEHNRLYWYRQTLGQGPEFLTYFQNEAQLEKSRLLSDRFSAERPKGSFSTLEIQRTEQGDSAMYLCASSLGQTFLRATDTQYFGPGTRLTVL.

The CDR3 DNA follows: TGTGCCAGCATTTCCCGGGCGCTCGAGCAGTACTTC. This gives the protein CASISRALEQYF. This chain joins TRBV28 and TRBJ2-7; D is ambiguous. The CDR3 is 12 amino acids. With 7 bases removed from V and 6 bases from J, the gap between germline ends came to 13 bases. CDR1 and CDR2 (germline): MDHEN, SYDVKM.

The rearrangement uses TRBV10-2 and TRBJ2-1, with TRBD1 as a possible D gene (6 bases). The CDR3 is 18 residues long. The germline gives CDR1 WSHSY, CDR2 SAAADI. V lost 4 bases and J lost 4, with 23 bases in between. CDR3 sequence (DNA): TGCGCCAGCAGTGGTTCCGGACAGACCGCCCTCGGGTACAATGAGCAGTTCTTC. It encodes CASSGSGQTALGYNEQFF.

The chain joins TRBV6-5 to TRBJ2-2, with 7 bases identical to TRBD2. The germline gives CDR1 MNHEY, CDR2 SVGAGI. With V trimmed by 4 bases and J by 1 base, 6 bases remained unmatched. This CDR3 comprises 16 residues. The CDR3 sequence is CASSLGLAVNTGELFF. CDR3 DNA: TGTGCCAGCAGTTTAGGCCTAGCGGTGAACACCGGGGAGCTGTTTTTT.

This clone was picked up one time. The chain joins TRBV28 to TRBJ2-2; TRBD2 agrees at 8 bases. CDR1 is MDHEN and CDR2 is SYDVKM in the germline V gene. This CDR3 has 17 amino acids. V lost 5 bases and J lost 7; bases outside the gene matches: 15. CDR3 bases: TGTGCCAGCAGTCCCGGGGGACTAGGACCCCGCCGCGGGGAGCTGTTTTTT. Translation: CASSPGGLGPRRGELFF.

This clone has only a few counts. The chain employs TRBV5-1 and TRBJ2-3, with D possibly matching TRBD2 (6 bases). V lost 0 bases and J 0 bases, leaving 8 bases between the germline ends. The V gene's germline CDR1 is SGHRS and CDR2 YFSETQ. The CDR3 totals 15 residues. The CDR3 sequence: CASSLGGTSTDTQYF. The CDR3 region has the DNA TGCGCCAGCAGCTTGGGTGGGACTAGCACAGATACGCAGTATTTT.

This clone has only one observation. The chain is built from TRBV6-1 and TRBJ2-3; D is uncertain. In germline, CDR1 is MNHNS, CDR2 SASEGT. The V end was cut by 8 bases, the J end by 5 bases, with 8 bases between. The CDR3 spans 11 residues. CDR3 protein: CASPQIDTQYF. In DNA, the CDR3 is TGTGCCAGCCCCCAAATAGATACGCAGTATTTT.

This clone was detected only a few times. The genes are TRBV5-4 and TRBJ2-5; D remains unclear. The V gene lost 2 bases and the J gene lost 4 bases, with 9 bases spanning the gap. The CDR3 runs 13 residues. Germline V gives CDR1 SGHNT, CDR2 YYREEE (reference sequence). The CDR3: CASSFVDRETQYF. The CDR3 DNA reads TGTGCCAGCAGCTTTGTGGACCGAGAGACCCAGTACTTC. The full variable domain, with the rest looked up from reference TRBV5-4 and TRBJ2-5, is ETGVTQSPTHLIKTRGQQVTLRCSSQSGHNTVSWYQQALGQGPQFIFQYYREEENGRGNFPPRFSGLQFPNYSSELNVNALELDDSALYLCASSFVDRETQYFGPGTRLLVL.

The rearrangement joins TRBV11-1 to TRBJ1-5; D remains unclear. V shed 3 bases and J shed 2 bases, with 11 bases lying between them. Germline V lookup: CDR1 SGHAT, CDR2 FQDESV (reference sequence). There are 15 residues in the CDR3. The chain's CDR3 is CASSLAHGGNQPQHF. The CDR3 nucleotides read TGTGCCAGCAGCTTGGCCCACGGGGGCAATCAGCCCCAGCATTTT.

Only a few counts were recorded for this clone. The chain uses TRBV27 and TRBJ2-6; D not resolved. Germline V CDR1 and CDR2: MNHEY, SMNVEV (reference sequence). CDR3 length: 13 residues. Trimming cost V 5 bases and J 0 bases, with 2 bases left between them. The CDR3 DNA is TGTGCCAGCAGTGGCTCTGGGGCCAACGTCCTGACTTTC. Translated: CASSGSGANVLTF.

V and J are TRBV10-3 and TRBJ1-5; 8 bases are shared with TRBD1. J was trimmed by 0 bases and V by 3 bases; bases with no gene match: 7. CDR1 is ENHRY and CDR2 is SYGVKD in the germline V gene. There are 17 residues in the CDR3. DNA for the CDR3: TGTGCCATCAGTGACTCGGACAGGGACCTTAGCAATCAGCCCCAGCATTTT. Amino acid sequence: CAISDSDRDLSNQPQHF.

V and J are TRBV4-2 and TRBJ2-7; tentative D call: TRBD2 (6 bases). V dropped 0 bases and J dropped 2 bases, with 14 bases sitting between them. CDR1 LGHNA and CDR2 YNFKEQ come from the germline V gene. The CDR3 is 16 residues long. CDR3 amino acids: CASSQDNSGPAYEQYF. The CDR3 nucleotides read TGTGCCAGCAGCCAAGATAACAGCGGGCCAGCCTACGAGCAGTACTTC.

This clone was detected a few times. This chain's CDR3 is CASSPTGAEKLFF. The CDR3 DNA is TGTGCCAGCAGCCCGACAGGGGCTGAAAAACTGTTTTTT. V usage is TRBV7-9 and J usage is TRBJ1-4, with 8 bases matching TRBD1. Germline lookup yields CDR1 SEHNR and CDR2 FQNEAQ (reference sequence). V lost 5 bases to trimming and J lost 7 bases; unmatched junction nucleotides: 3. This CDR3 is built from 13 residues.